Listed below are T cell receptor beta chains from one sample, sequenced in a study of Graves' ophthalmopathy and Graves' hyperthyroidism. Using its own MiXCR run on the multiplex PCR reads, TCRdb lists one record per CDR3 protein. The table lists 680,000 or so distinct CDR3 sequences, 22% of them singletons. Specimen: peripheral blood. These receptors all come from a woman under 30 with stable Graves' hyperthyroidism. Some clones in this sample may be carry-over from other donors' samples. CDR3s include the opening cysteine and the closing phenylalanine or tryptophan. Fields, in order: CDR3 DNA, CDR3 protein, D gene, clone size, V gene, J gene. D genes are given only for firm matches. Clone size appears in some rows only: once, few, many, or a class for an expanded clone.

DNA: TGTGCCAGCAGCAAGAAGGGCCACACTGAAGCTTTCTTT; CDR3: CASSKKGHTEAFF; D: .; size: many; V: TRBV28; J: TRBJ1-1
DNA: TGTGCCAGCAGCACGACAGGGTGGGAGCTATATGGCTACACCTTC; CDR3: CASSTTGWELYGYTF; D: TRBD1; size: .; V: TRBV3-1; J: TRBJ1-2
DNA: TGTGCCAGCAGTTACTCAGGGGAAGCTTTCTTT; CDR3: CASSYSGEAFF; D: .; size: many; V: TRBV6-5; J: TRBJ1-1
DNA: TGTGCCAGCAGCTTCTTACTCTTTTACGAGCAGTACTTC; CDR3: CASSFLLFYEQYF; D: .; size: .; V: TRBV11-2; J: TRBJ2-7
DNA: TGCGCCAGCAGCCAGAGGCAAGAGGCCCAGTACTTC; CDR3: CASSQRQEAQYF; D: .; size: .; V: TRBV4-1; J: TRBJ2-5
DNA: TGTGCCAGCTCATCCTACACAGGGGGGGAGAGCAATCAGCCCCAGCATTTT; CDR3: CASSSYTGGESNQPQHF; D: TRBD1; size: few; V: TRBV18; J: TRBJ1-5
DNA: TGCGCCAGCAGCCTGGCGACAGGACCCTACGAGCAGTACTTC; CDR3: CASSLATGPYEQYF; D: .; size: .; V: TRBV4-1; J: TRBJ2-7
DNA: TGTGCCAGCAGCTCTCGGGACAGGGGCCGGGGCTATGGCTACACCTTC; CDR3: CASSSRDRGRGYGYTF; D: TRBD1; size: .; V: TRBV11-2; J: TRBJ1-2
DNA: TGTGCCACCAGCAGTTTGGGGACTCCTGGGGCCTACGAGCAGTACTTC; CDR3: CATSSLGTPGAYEQYF; D: .; size: few; V: TRBV15; J: TRBJ2-7
DNA: TGCGCCAGCTACGACTGGGATCGTACGGGTGGTCCTACCGACACCGGGGAGCTGTTTTTT; CDR3: CASYDWDRTGGPTDTGELFF; D: .; size: many; V: TRBV10-2; J: TRBJ2-2
DNA: TGCGCCAGCAGCTTGGGGGCGGCTCAGCCCCAGCATTTT; CDR3: CASSLGAAQPQHF; D: .; size: .; V: TRBV5-1; J: TRBJ1-5
DNA: TGTGCCAGCAGTTTATACTCAGGGCTTCCCGGGGAGCTGTTTTTT; CDR3: CASSLYSGLPGELFF; D: .; size: .; V: TRBV28; J: TRBJ2-2
DNA: TGTGCCAGCCTGAGGGGGCGAAGGACTGAAGCTTTCTTT; CDR3: CASLRGRRTEAFF; D: TRBD1; size: .; V: TRBV7-2; J: TRBJ1-1
DNA: TGTGCCGTACGGACAGGGAGAATCTACGAGCAGTACTTC; CDR3: CAVRTGRIYEQYF; D: TRBD1; size: .; V: TRBV2; J: TRBJ2-7
DNA: TGTGCCAGCTCACCACCTTTAAAGGGGGCCACCGGGGAGCTGTTTTTT; CDR3: CASSPPLKGATGELFF; D: TRBD1; size: .; V: TRBV18; J: TRBJ2-2
DNA: TGTGCCAGCAGCCAAGCGGGTGGCGGGGAGCTGTTTTTT; CDR3: CASSQAGGGELFF; D: .; size: many; V: TRBV4-2; J: TRBJ2-2
DNA: TGCGCCAGCAGCCAAGATCTTAGGGACAGGGCCTTTGGAAACACCATATATTTT; CDR3: CASSQDLRDRAFGNTIYF; D: TRBD1; size: many; V: TRBV4-1; J: TRBJ1-3
DNA: TGTGCCAGCATGCATACACAAAACAATCAGCCCCAGCATTTT; CDR3: CASMHTQNNQPQHF; D: .; size: many; V: TRBV2; J: TRBJ1-5
DNA: TGTGCCAGCAGTGGGGCAGGGAATAACTATGGCTACACCTTC; CDR3: CASSGAGNNYGYTF; D: .; size: .; V: TRBV2; J: TRBJ1-2
DNA: TGCAGTGCCGCATCGGACAGCCACTCCGAGCAGTACTTC; CDR3: CSAASDSHSEQYF; D: .; size: many; V: TRBV20-1; J: TRBJ2-7
DNA: TGTGCCAGCAGTGAATCGCCCCACGCTTTCTTT; CDR3: CASSESPHAFF; D: .; size: .; V: TRBV6-1; J: TRBJ1-1
DNA: TGTGCCAGCAGCTCCTGGGTCGGGCAGCGCTACGAGCAGTACTTC; CDR3: CASSSWVGQRYEQYF; D: .; size: many; V: TRBV13; J: TRBJ2-7
DNA: TGTGCCACCAGTGATAGGACAGGTAATCAGCCCCAGCATTTT; CDR3: CATSDRTGNQPQHF; D: TRBD1; size: many; V: TRBV24-1; J: TRBJ1-5
DNA: TGTGCCACCAGCAGAGTTCGACAGGGGGCGCGGTATGGCTACACCTTC; CDR3: CATSRVRQGARYGYTF; D: TRBD1; size: .; V: TRBV15; J: TRBJ1-2
DNA: TGTGCCAGCAGTCCCCCGGGCACGACCGCCAATCAGCCCCAGCATTTT; CDR3: CASSPPGTTANQPQHF; D: .; size: .; V: TRBV12-3/TRBV12-4; J: TRBJ1-5
DNA: TGTGCCAGCACGGCGGGGGGGATTAATTACGAGCAGTACTTC; CDR3: CASTAGGINYEQYF; D: TRBD2; size: .; V: TRBV2; J: TRBJ2-7
DNA: TGTGCCACCTCAAACCCTAGCGGGAGTACCTACAAGCAGTACTTC; CDR3: CATSNPSGSTYKQYF; D: TRBD2; size: many; V: TRBV19; J: TRBJ2-7
DNA: TGTGCCAGCATTCGACTAGCGGGAGAGTACGAGCAGTACTTC; CDR3: CASIRLAGEYEQYF; D: TRBD2; size: few; V: TRBV6-1; J: TRBJ2-7
DNA: TGCGCCAGCAGCATCTCAAGAACCTACGAGCAGTACTTC; CDR3: CASSISRTYEQYF; D: .; size: many; V: TRBV5-1; J: TRBJ2-7